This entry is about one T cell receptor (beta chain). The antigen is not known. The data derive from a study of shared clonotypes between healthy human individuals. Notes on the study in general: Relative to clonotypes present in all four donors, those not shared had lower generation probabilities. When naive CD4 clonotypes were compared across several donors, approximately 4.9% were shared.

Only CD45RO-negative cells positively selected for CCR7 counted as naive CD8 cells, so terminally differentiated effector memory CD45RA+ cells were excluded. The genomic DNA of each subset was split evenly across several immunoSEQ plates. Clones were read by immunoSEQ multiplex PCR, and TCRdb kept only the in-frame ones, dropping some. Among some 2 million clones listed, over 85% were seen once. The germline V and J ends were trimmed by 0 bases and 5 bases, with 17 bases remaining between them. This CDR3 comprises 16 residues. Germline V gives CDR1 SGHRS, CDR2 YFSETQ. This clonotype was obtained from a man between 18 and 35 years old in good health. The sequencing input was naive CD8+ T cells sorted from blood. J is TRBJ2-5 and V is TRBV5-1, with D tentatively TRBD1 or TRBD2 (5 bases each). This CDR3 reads CASSLVPQEEGETQYF. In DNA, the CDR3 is TGCGCCAGCAGCTTGGTGCCGCAAGAAGAGGGGGAGACCCAGTACTTC.